The 30 T cell receptor beta chains below all came from one sample that was sequenced in a study of cytomegalovirus exposure and HLA in healthy donors. The PCR contained 60 Vbeta and 13 Jbeta primers. Sequencing used immunoSEQ multiplex PCR; TCRdb keeps in-frame clones, though not all of them. This sample's table has about 130,000 clones. Sequencing input: PBMCs. These TCRs come from a middle-aged man in good health and CMV-seronegative.

The chain has TRBV6-5 and TRBJ2-1; 7 bases map to TRBD2. V shed 7 bases and J 6 bases; nucleotides not matched to a gene: 6. From germline, CDR1 is MNHEY and CDR2 SVGAGI. The CDR3 consists of 13 residues. CDR3 amino acids: CASTRPGGNEQFF. The CDR3 region has the DNA TGTGCCAGCACCCGACCGGGGGGCAATGAGCAGTTCTTC.

The chain is built from TRBV7-2 and TRBJ2-5; no clear D gene. The J call is in doubt because the DNA end fits TRBJ2-7 better. CDR1 is SGHTA and CDR2 is FQGNSA in the germline V gene. CDR3 length: 14 amino acids. The CDR3 region is CASSLGLSVSEQYF. The CDR3 nucleotides read TGTGCCAGCAGCTTAGGCCTCTCCGTAAGCGAGCAGTACTTC.

This rearrangement joins TRBV11-3 to TRBJ2-1, with a tentative D call TRBD1 (5 bases). The ends were cut back, 2 bases at V and 4 bases at J, with 12 bases in the middle. CDR1 is SGHNT and CDR2 is YENEEA in the germline V gene. This CDR3 region has 15 residues. The CDR3 nucleotides read TGTGCCAGCAGCTTATATATGGGGCCTTACAATGAGCAGTTCTTC. Its protein is CASSLYMGPYNEQFF.

This chain connects TRBV19 to TRBJ1-5, with 9 positions matching TRBD1. The germline CDR1 and CDR2 sequences are LNHDA and SQIVND (reference sequence). Trimming cost V 10 bases and J 4 bases; bases outside gene matches: 5. The CDR3 contains 13 residues. The CDR3 here is CATAGQGNQPQHF. CDR3 DNA: TGTGCCACCGCGGGACAGGGAAATCAGCCCCAGCATTTT.

V is TRBV6-5 and J is TRBJ1-2; D may be TRBD1 (6 bases). Germline assignment: CDR1 MNHEY and CDR2 SVGAGI. V was clipped by 10 bases and J by 7 bases, with 19 bases between them. This CDR3 spans 13 amino acids. The CDR3 sequence: CATRGGIRVGYTF. Here the CDR3 DNA reads TGTGCCACAAGGGGGGGTATCAGAGTTGGCTACACCTTC.

This chain links TRBV7-8 with TRBJ2-2; TRBD1 aligns across 8 bases. Germline trimming cut 0 bases from V and 3 bases from J; bases unmatched to any gene: 3. This CDR3 comprises 16 residues. Germline V gene data show CDR1 as SGHVS and CDR2 as FQNEAQ. The CDR3 bases are TGTGCCAGCAGCTTAGCGGGACAGGCGCACACCGGGGAGCTGTTTTTT. Its protein product is CASSLAGQAHTGELFF.

DNA of the CDR3: TGTGCCAGCAGCTTAGTGCCCGAGCGGGGACTTAGCACAGATACGCAGTATTTT. Translating it yields CASSLVPERGLSTDTQYF. The V and J genes are TRBV7-2 and TRBJ2-3, with 7 bases aligning to TRBD2. Per germline, CDR1 SGHTA and CDR2 FQGNSA. The CDR3 runs 18 residues. V shed 1 base and J 0 bases; nucleotides not matched to a gene: 10.

In regard to this clone: The identical CDR3 is also encoded by other nucleotide sequences in the sample. The V and J genes are TRBV7-2 and TRBJ2-7; D may be TRBD1 (6 bases). The CDR3 covers 16 residues. Germline V gene sequence: CDR1 SGHTA, CDR2 FQGNSA. Between the trimmed V and J ends, which lost 5 bases and 11 bases, there was a span of 28 bases. The CDR3 here is CASSLSPDRLPSWEYF. The CDR3, as DNA: TGTGCCAGCAGCCTAAGCCCAGACAGGCTGCCTTCGTGGGAGTACTTC.

DNA of the CDR3: TGTGCCAGCAGCTTAGGCGACTATAGCGGGAGTTATCGAGAGACCCAGTACTTC. This encodes CASSLGDYSGSYRETQYF. This chain uses TRBV11-3 with TRBJ2-5, with 9 bases matching TRBD2. Germline lookup yields CDR1 SGHNT and CDR2 YENEEA. V shed 1 base and J 4 bases; nucleotides not matched to a gene: 13. The CDR3 contains 18 residues.

The genes are TRBV6-1 and TRBJ1-1, with no clear D. Trimming took off 3 bases at V and 10 bases at J, with 9 bases between the two ends. CDR1 MNHNS and CDR2 SASEGT come from the germline V gene. This CDR3 is built from 11 residues. In DNA, the CDR3 is TGTGCCAGCAGTGATAGCGAAGCAGCTTTCTTT. It is translated as CASSDSEAAFF.

The chain joins TRBV12-5 to TRBJ2-7, with 8 bases fitting TRBD2. Germline V gene data show CDR1 as LGHNT and CDR2 as FRNRAP. With 0 bases clipped from V and 10 bases from J, the junction kept 2 bases outside the gene matches. The CDR3 covers 12 residues. CDR3 protein: CASGLVRGGQYF. The CDR3 coding sequence is TGTGCTAGTGGTTTGGTACGGGGGGGACAGTACTTC.

This rearrangement joins TRBV5-1 to TRBJ2-2; tentative D call: TRBD2 (6 bases). CDR1 and CDR2 (germline): SGHRS, YFSETQ. The CDR3 spans 16 residues. Trimming cost V 7 bases and J 3 bases, with 19 bases left between them. CDR3 loop: CASATRPTTDTGELFF. The DNA for the CDR3 is TGCGCCAGCGCGACTAGGCCCACTACCGACACCGGGGAGCTGTTTTTT.

The CDR3 nucleotides read TGTGCCAGCAGTTTCGGAGCGGGGTACACAGATACGCAGTATTTT. This gives the protein CASSFGAGYTDTQYF. The genes are TRBV27 and TRBJ2-3; TRBD2 matches at 7 bases. V was clipped by 3 bases and J by 2 bases; unmatched bases: 5. This CDR3 contains 15 residues. Germline V gene sequence: CDR1 MNHEY, CDR2 SMNVEV (reference sequence).

This chain joins TRBV6-5 and TRBJ2-7, with a tentative D call TRBD2 (7 bases). Trimming cost V 6 bases and J 7 bases, with 13 bases left between them. CDR1 MNHEY and CDR2 SVGAGI come from the germline V gene. CDR3 length: 12 amino acids. The CDR3 loop is CASRRGGREQYF. For the CDR3, the DNA is TGTGCCAGCAGGAGGGGGGGTCGGGAGCAGTACTTC.

The chain is built from TRBV11-2 and TRBJ2-7; 7 nucleotides line up with TRBD2. The CDR3 totals 13 residues. J lost 5 bases, V lost 5 bases, and 6 bases had no gene match. CDR1 is SGHAT and CDR2 is FQNNGV in the germline V gene. The CDR3 here is CASSRDYDNEQYF. Here the CDR3 DNA reads TGTGCCAGCAGCCGGGACTATGATAACGAGCAGTACTTC.

V usage is TRBV6-5 and J usage is TRBJ1-4; D gene uncertain. Germline CDR1 is MNHEY and CDR2 is SVGAGI. Trimming cost V 5 bases and J 8 bases, with 15 bases left between them. CDR3 length: 14 amino acids. The CDR3 reads CASSVGPTGEKLFF. In DNA, the CDR3 is TGTGCCAGCAGTGTCGGGCCCACGGGGGAAAAACTGTTTTTT.

The genes are TRBV9 and TRBJ1-3, with TRBD1 as a possible D gene (6 bases). This CDR3 has 14 amino acids. Trimming took off 7 bases at V and 4 bases at J, with 15 bases between the two ends. The germline V gene has CDR1 SGDLS and CDR2 YYNGEE. DNA for the CDR3: TGTGCCAGCGGTCCAGGGGTTTCGGGAAACACCATATATTTT. Its protein is CASGPGVSGNTIYF.

The chain carries TRBV28 and TRBJ2-1; 11 bases map to TRBD2. Unmatched junction bases numbered 4, after V lost 6 bases and J lost 6 bases. The CDR3 sequence is 14 residues long. In germline, CDR1 is MDHEN, CDR2 SYDVKM. CDR3 DNA: TGTGCCAGCAGGAGGACTAGCGGGCTCAATGAGCAGTTCTTC. It encodes CASRRTSGLNEQFF.

The chain links TRBV11-1 to TRBJ1-2, with TRBD1 as a possible D gene (6 bases). This CDR3 contains 15 residues. The germline gives CDR1 SGHAT, CDR2 FQDESV (reference sequence). V gave up 5 bases and J gave up 2 bases, with 15 bases separating them. CDR3 DNA: TGTGCCAGCAGCCAAGACAGGATCCGCAACTATGGCTACACCTTC. Translation: CASSQDRIRNYGYTF.

The CDR3 protein is CASSTGQGLNTEAFF. The CDR3 bases are TGTGCCAGCAGCACGGGACAGGGGCTGAACACTGAAGCTTTCTTT. The chain is built from TRBV7-9 and TRBJ1-1; TRBD1 matches at 10 bases. The CDR3 covers 15 residues. Germline V gives CDR1 SEHNR, CDR2 FQNEAQ (reference sequence). The V and J ends lost 5 bases and 0 bases, in that order; junction bases with no gene match: 3. Complete variable domain (other parts from reference TRBV7-9 and TRBJ1-1): DTGVSQNPRHKITKRGQNVTFRCDPISEHNRLYWYRQTLGQGPEFLTYFQNEAQLEKSRLLSDRFSAERPKGSFSTLEIQRTEQGDSAMYLCASSTGQGLNTEAFFGQGTRLTVV.

The V call is TRBV19, the J call TRBJ2-1; TRBD2 agrees at 14 bases. The CDR3 contains 20 residues. CDR1 and CDR2 (germline): LNHDA, SQIVND (reference sequence). The junction had 16 bases not matched to a gene; V was cut back by 5 bases and J by 4 bases. The DNA for the CDR3 is TGTGCCAGTAGTGTTTTTGGTAGACTAGCGGGAGGGCCCGTGTACAATGAGCAGTTCTTC. Residues: CASSVFGRLAGGPVYNEQFF.

About this clone itself: A read error may produce the germline difference seen at one junction end. The V call is TRBV28, the J call TRBJ1-5; D not resolved. The CDR3 contains 16 residues. Per germline, CDR1 MDHEN and CDR2 SYDVKM. CDR3 in amino acids: CASSSRRGLRNQPRHF. Written as DNA, the CDR3 is TGTGCCAGCAGTTCACGGCGAGGGCTTCGCAATCAGCCCCGGCATTTT.

This chain links TRBV5-5 with TRBJ1-1; 9 bases fit TRBD1. CDR3 size: 16 residues. V was pared by 4 bases and J by 4 bases, with 11 bases of the junction left unmatched. Germline values: CDR1 SGHKS, CDR2 YYEKEE (reference sequence). The CDR3 loop reads CASSTTGTGLSTEAFF. DNA for the CDR3: TGTGCCAGCAGCACAACCGGGACAGGGTTGAGCACTGAAGCTTTCTTT.

V gene TRBV28 combines with J gene TRBJ1-5; the D is unclear. With 5 bases removed from V and 1 base from J, the gap between germline ends came to 12 bases. The CDR3 has 15 residues. CDR1 MDHEN and CDR2 SYDVKM come from the germline V gene. As DNA, the CDR3 is TGTGCCAGCAGTCCCCCGGGGAGCAGCAATCAGCCCCAGCATTTT. Translated: CASSPPGSSNQPQHF.

V usage is TRBV5-3 and J usage is TRBJ2-5; weak D call: TRBD2 (5 bases). The J call may be in error: the DNA end matches TRBJ2-7 better. TRBV5-3 is filed as an ORF, its function uncertain. The CDR3 spans 14 residues. DNA for the CDR3: TGTGCCAGAAGCCAGCGGTTTAGCTCCTACGAGCAGTACTTC. Its protein product is CARSQRFSSYEQYF.

The chain is built from TRBV7-2 and TRBJ2-5, with D possibly TRBD1 on 6 matching bases. CDR3 length: 15 amino acids. Germline CDR1 reads SGHTA; CDR2 reads FQGNSA. V was cut by 2 bases and J by 4 bases, with 14 bases left in between. The CDR3 DNA reads as TGTGCCAGCAGCTTAATTCACAGGGTCGGAGAGACCCAGTACTTC. It yields the protein CASSLIHRVGETQYF. Combining the CDR3 with reference TRBV7-2 and TRBJ2-5 gives the whole variable domain GAGVSQSPSNKVTEKGKDVELRCDPISGHTALYWYRQSLGQGLEFLIYFQGNSAPDKSGLPSDRFSAERTGGSVSTLTIQRTQQEDSAVYLCASSLIHRVGETQYFGPGTRLLVL.

The chain carries TRBV13 and TRBJ2-5; D remains unclear. The CDR3 is made up of 16 amino acids. The germline V and J ends were trimmed by 0 bases and 2 bases, with 13 bases remaining between them. Germline V gene sequence: CDR1 PRHDT, CDR2 FYEKMQ (reference sequence). This CDR3 reads CASSLGGRASQETQYF. The CDR3 bases are TGTGCCAGCAGCTTAGGTGGTAGAGCGTCACAAGAGACCCAGTACTTC.

V is TRBV15 and J is TRBJ1-2; 10 positions agree with TRBD1. This CDR3 has 15 residues. Germline V gene sequence: CDR1 LNHNV, CDR2 YYDKDF (reference sequence). V lost 1 base, J lost 3 bases, and 2 bases stayed unmatched. CDR3 coding DNA: TGTGCCACCAGCAGAGGACAGGGGGCGGACTATGGCTACACCTTC. Translated, it gives CATSRGQGADYGYTF.

This chain joins TRBV19 and TRBJ2-7, with D perhaps matching TRBD1 (6 bases). Germline lookup yields CDR1 LNHDA and CDR2 SQIVND (reference sequence). The CDR3 extends over 14 amino acids. Trimming stripped 6 bases from V and 3 bases from J, with 15 bases between. The CDR3 protein is CASSLRRGNYEQYF. The CDR3 DNA reads TGTGCCAGTAGCCTGCGAAGGGGGAACTACGAGCAGTACTTC.

The chain recombines TRBV1 with TRBJ1-4; no DNA check was done on the table's D call, TRBD1. TRBV1 is described as a pseudogene. The length of the CDR3 is 14 residues. The CDR3 bases are TGCACCAGCCGCCGGCAGGGCACTAATGAAAAACTGTTTTTT. It yields the protein CTSRRQGTNEKLFF.